The 24 T cell receptor beta chains given below trace back to one sample, sequenced in a study of cytomegalovirus exposure and HLA in healthy donors. Assay: immunoSEQ multiplex PCR; the TCRdb copy retains only in-frame clones and omits some. The data contain about 63,000 clones, approximately 95% of them singletons. Input material: PBMCs. Receptors originate from a woman under 30 in good health and CMV-seropositive.

This chain links TRBV28 with TRBJ1-1; D is unclear. Germline V CDR1 and CDR2: MDHEN, SYDVKM. This CDR3 region has 14 residues. Between the trimmed V and J ends, which lost 8 bases and 5 bases, there was a span of 18 bases. The CDR3 here is CASLDGKGGTEAFF. The CDR3 bases are TGTGCCAGCCTTGACGGGAAGGGAGGTACTGAAGCTTTCTTT.

The chain links TRBV15 to TRBJ2-1; TRBD2 matches at 9 bases. J lost 6 bases, V lost 5 bases, and 11 bases had no gene match. This CDR3 contains 16 residues. Germline lookup yields CDR1 LNHNV and CDR2 YYDKDF (reference sequence). The CDR3 region is CATSDEVAGAGNEQFF. In nucleotides, the CDR3 is TGTGCCACCAGCGACGAGGTAGCGGGAGCGGGCAATGAGCAGTTCTTC.

The chain couples TRBV10-3 to TRBJ2-7; TRBD2 agrees at 8 bases. The CDR3 has 16 amino acids. Germline lookup yields CDR1 ENHRY and CDR2 SYGVKD. V shed 3 bases and J 5 bases; nucleotides not matched to a gene: 12. The CDR3 bases are TGTGCCATCAGTGACCCCACATATACTAGCGGCCACGAGCAGTACTTC. This gives the protein CAISDPTYTSGHEQYF.

The chain carries TRBV19 and TRBJ1-2; no definite D call. Germline CDR1 is LNHDA and CDR2 is SQIVND (reference sequence). Trimming shortened V by 3 bases and J by 3 bases, and 8 bases separated the two germline ends. This CDR3 comprises 13 residues. The CDR3 nucleotides are TGTGCCAGTAGTATGAGTCTGGACTATGGCTACACCTTC. This translates into CASSMSLDYGYTF.

This clone was detected once. V is TRBV5-8 and J is TRBJ2-7; 8 nucleotides match TRBD1. CDR1 is SGHTS, CDR2 YDEGEE, per germline. V lost 4 bases, J lost 6 bases, and 9 bases stayed unmatched. The CDR3 contains 14 residues. CDR3: CASSRDRGRFEQYF. Here the CDR3 DNA reads TGTGCCAGCAGCCGAGACAGGGGAAGGTTCGAGCAGTACTTC.

The genes are TRBV28 and TRBJ1-6; D not resolved. Per the germline V gene, CDR1 is MDHEN and CDR2 is SYDVKM. V lost 5 bases, J lost 6 bases, and 8 bases lay in between. The CDR3 spans 13 residues. The CDR3 sequence: CASSGHLNSPLHF. The CDR3 DNA reads as TGTGCCAGCAGTGGGCACCTTAATTCACCCCTCCACTTT.

The rearrangement uses TRBV7-9 and TRBJ2-7, with 8 bases matching TRBD1. Germline-derived CDR1 and CDR2 are SEHNR and FQNEAQ (reference sequence). The CDR3 has 16 amino acids. V lost 5 bases, J lost 4 bases, and 13 bases stayed unmatched. The CDR3 coding sequence is TGTGCCAGCAGCCAGGCCCCGGACAGGGAATCATACGAGCAGTACTTC. It is translated as CASSQAPDRESYEQYF.

The chain employs TRBV4-3 and TRBJ1-2; D gene uncertain. Per the germline V gene, CDR1 is LGHNA and CDR2 is YSLEER. The V end was cut by 2 bases, the J end by 3 bases, with 19 bases between. This CDR3 comprises 17 residues. CDR3 protein: CASSQLRNHDGDYGYTF. Here the CDR3 DNA reads TGCGCCAGCAGCCAACTTCGGAACCACGACGGGGACTATGGCTACACCTTC.

The V call is TRBV5-4, the J call TRBJ2-5; 8 bases align to TRBD2. CDR3 length equals 13 residues. The germline V gene has CDR1 SGHNT and CDR2 YYREEE (reference sequence). With V trimmed by 4 bases and J by 3 bases, 2 bases remained unmatched. CDR3 in amino acids: CASSRSGKETQYF. The CDR3 DNA reads TGTGCCAGCAGCCGTAGCGGGAAAGAGACCCAGTACTTC.

V is TRBV5-6 and J is TRBJ2-7; weak D call: TRBD1 (6 bases). CDR1 SGHDT and CDR2 YYEEEE come from the germline V gene. V lost 2 bases to trimming and J lost 1 base, with 13 bases between them. The CDR3 contains 15 residues. CDR3 bases: TGTGCCAGCAGCTTTTCCTGGCAGGGGTCCTACGAGCAGTACTTC. This sequence encodes CASSFSWQGSYEQYF. The complete variable domain, with remaining parts taken from reference TRBV5-6 and TRBJ2-7, reads DAGVTQSPTHLIKTRGQQVTLRCSPKSGHDTVSWYQQALGQGPQFIFQYYEEEERQRGNFPDRFSGHQFPNYSSELNVNALLLGDSALYLCASSFSWQGSYEQYFGPGTRLTVT.

The V and J genes are TRBV27 and TRBJ2-3; TRBD2 agrees at 8 bases. Germline CDR1 and CDR2: MNHEY and SMNVEV (reference sequence). Trimming at V came to 6 bases and at J to 4 bases, leaving 6 bases not matched to a gene. This CDR3 comprises 14 residues. This CDR3 reads CASRIGLAADTQYF. The CDR3 region has the DNA TGTGCCAGCAGGATAGGACTAGCTGCAGATACGCAGTATTTT.

The V call is TRBV28, the J call TRBJ2-3; 8 bases fit TRBD2. V shed 4 bases, J shed 3 bases, and the junction held 6 bases outside the gene matches. Germline values: CDR1 MDHEN, CDR2 SYDVKM. The CDR3 runs to 15 residues. CDR3 nucleotides: TGTGCCAGCAGTTCGGGGACTAGGGGGACAGATACGCAGTATTTT. Residues: CASSSGTRGTDTQYF.

This chain uses TRBV7-3 with TRBJ2-5; TRBD1 might be the D (6 bases). CDR3 length: 15 amino acids. The V end was cut by 5 bases, the J end by 5 bases, with 18 bases between. CDR1 is SGHTA, CDR2 FQGTGA, per germline. The DNA of the CDR3 is TGTGCCAGCAGCCAGGGGCCTCTCCCCGGGGAGACCCAGTACTTC. Protein: CASSQGPLPGETQYF.

The chain uses TRBV2 and TRBJ2-7; 10 bases agree with TRBD1. Germline CDR1 and CDR2: SNHLY and FYNNEI. With V trimmed by 6 bases and J by 3 bases, 20 bases remained unmatched. This CDR3 has 19 residues. The CDR3 DNA reads TGTGCCAGCAGGGACCCGTGGGACAGGGGAAGGGGACTTAGCTACGAGCAGTACTTC. This encodes CASRDPWDRGRGLSYEQYF.

This clone was detected only once. This sequence joins TRBV4-1 and TRBJ1-4; D unclear. The CDR3 is 13 amino acids. The germline V and J ends were trimmed by 2 bases and 8 bases, with 9 bases remaining between them. CDR1 and CDR2 (germline): MGHRA, YSYEKL. For the CDR3, the DNA is TGCGCCAGCAGCCAACCGACACGGGAAAAACTGTTTTTT. This codes for CASSQPTREKLFF.

The chain carries TRBV18 and TRBJ1-5; D not certain. Trimming removed 6 bases at V and 7 bases at J, with 19 bases between. The germline V gene encodes CDR1 KGHSH and CDR2 LQKENI. The length of the CDR3 is 15 residues. The CDR3 protein is CASSDGPPRLQPQHF. As DNA, the CDR3 is TGTGCCAGCTCGGATGGGCCTCCCCGCCTACAGCCCCAGCATTTT.

The chain joins TRBV11-3 to TRBJ2-2; D is undetermined. The CDR3 has 12 amino acids. Trimming took off 1 base at V and 6 bases at J, with 3 bases between the two ends. Germline CDR1 is SGHNT and CDR2 is YENEEA. DNA for the CDR3: TGTGCCAGCAGCTTAGTAGCCGGGGAGCTGTTTTTT. This sequence encodes CASSLVAGELFF.

This chain connects TRBV12-2 to TRBJ1-2; TRBD1, the table's D call, lacks a check against the DNA. TRBV12-2 is shown as a pseudogene. The CDR3 is made up of 15 amino acids. CDR3 DNA: TGTGCAAGTCGCTTACTTGGACAGGGCCATAGCGGCTACACCTTC. Protein sequence: CASRLLGQGHSGYTF.

The chain combines TRBV7-2 with TRBJ1-3, with D possibly TRBD1 on 5 matching bases. Germline CDR1 SGHTA, CDR2 FQGNSA. The CDR3 is 18 amino acids. V lost 3 bases and J lost 0, with 18 bases in between. CDR3 amino acids: CASSLEYGGFTSGNTIYF. Here the CDR3 DNA reads TGTGCCAGCAGCTTGGAGTATGGGGGGTTTACCTCTGGAAACACCATATATTTT.

The chain combines TRBV11-2 with TRBJ2-3; D not certain. Trimming took off 5 bases at V and 2 bases at J, with 14 bases between the two ends. The CDR3 consists of 15 residues. The germline V gene has CDR1 SGHAT and CDR2 FQNNGV. The CDR3 loop is CASSRYLDDTDTQYF. CDR3 nucleotides: TGTGCCAGCAGCCGCTATCTCGATGACACAGATACGCAGTATTTT.

The chain is built from TRBV6-5 and TRBJ2-5; TRBD2 aligns across 12 bases. Per germline, CDR1 MNHEY and CDR2 SVGAGI. The CDR3 runs 16 residues. With 0 bases clipped from V and 1 base from J, the junction kept 0 bases outside the gene matches. CDR3 bases: TGTGCCAGCAGTTACTCGACTAGCGGGGGCCAAGAGACCCAGTACTTC. Its translation: CASSYSTSGGQETQYF.

The CDR3 nucleotides are TGTGCCAGCATTCAACAGGGACACTACAATGAGCAGTTCTTC. It encodes CASIQQGHYNEQFF. The chain uses TRBV27 and TRBJ2-1; D possibly corresponds to TRBD1 (6 bases). V shed 7 bases and J shed 3 bases, with 13 bases lying between them. Per the germline V gene, CDR1 is MNHEY and CDR2 is SMNVEV (reference sequence). The CDR3 sequence is 14 residues long.

This sequence joins TRBV9 and TRBJ2-5; 8 nucleotides match TRBD1. V gave up 3 bases and J gave up 4 bases; unmatched junction bases: 8. CDR3 size: 15 residues. Germline V gene sequence: CDR1 SGDLS, CDR2 YYNGEE. CDR3 region: CASSAHSTGGETQYF. The CDR3 DNA reads TGTGCCAGCAGCGCCCACTCCACAGGGGGAGAGACCCAGTACTTC.

V is TRBV28 and J is TRBJ2-3, with TRBD1 matching over 7 bases. Germline assignment: CDR1 MDHEN and CDR2 SYDVKM. The V gene end was trimmed by 8 bases and the J gene end by 0 bases; junction bases not matched to a gene: 17. CDR3 size: 18 residues. The CDR3 spells CASWRRSGTATSTDTQYF. CDR3 DNA sequence: TGTGCCAGCTGGCGTCGGTCGGGGACAGCAACTAGCACAGATACGCAGTATTTT.